This T cell receptor beta chain appears in the sequencing data of a study of CDR3 diversity in severe acne. The germline CDR1 and CDR2 sequences are SGHRS and YFSETQ. The ends lost 4 bases at V and 7 bases at J; junction bases unmatched: 6. CDR3 length: 15 residues. This clonotype occurred a few times. TCRdb reprocessed the PCR reads via MiXCR and lists one record per CDR3 protein. This table has approximately 90,000 distinct CDR3 sequences, about half appearing once. This sequence was found in a male donor with severe acne vulgaris. The chain combines TRBV5-1 with TRBJ1-4; 11 bases agree with TRBD1. Sequencing input: blood. CDR3 region: CASSIGTGGREKLFF. Written as DNA, the CDR3 is TGCGCCAGCAGCATCGGGACAGGGGGACGTGAAAAACTGTTTTTT.